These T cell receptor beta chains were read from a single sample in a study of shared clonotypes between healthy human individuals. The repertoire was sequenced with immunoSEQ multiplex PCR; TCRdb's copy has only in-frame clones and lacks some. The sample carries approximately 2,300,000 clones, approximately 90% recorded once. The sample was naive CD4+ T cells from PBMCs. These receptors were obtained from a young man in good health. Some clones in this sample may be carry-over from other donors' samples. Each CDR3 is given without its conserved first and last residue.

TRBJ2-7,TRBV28,ASGQGSYEQY
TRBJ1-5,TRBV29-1,SAQGQANQPQH
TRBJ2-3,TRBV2,ASNSLLAGGDTQY
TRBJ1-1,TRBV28,ASSLSRTVVMNTEAF
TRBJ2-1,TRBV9,ASSVDGSGRDEQF
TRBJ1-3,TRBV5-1,AGKDAHSGNTIY
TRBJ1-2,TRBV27,ASSRIPGRTDGYT
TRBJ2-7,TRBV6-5,ASSRQGAFYEQY
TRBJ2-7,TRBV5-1,ASSPRVGGSYEQY
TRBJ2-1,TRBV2,ASSVPQSSYNEQF
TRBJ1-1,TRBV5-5,ASSLYQTPGLRNTEAF
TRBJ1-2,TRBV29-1,SVGEGNGYT
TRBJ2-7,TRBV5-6,ASSLAGLGQNYEQY
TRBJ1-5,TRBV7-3,ASSRDRGQPQH
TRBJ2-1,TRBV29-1,SVETGRASYNEQF
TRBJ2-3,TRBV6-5,ATRRGGGLTDTQY
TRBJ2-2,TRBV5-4,ASSSWDDVAGGRDTGELF
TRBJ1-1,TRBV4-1,ASSLGQGAREAF
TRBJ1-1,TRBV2,ASSPEEVAEAF
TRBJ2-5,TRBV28,ASSLLPAGETQY
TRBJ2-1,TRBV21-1,ASSKNLGLAGDGYNEQF
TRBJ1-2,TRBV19,ASRPTTRTGMRKNYGYT
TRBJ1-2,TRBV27,ASTPTIEGARWYGYT
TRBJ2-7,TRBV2,AIRAGGDRHEQY
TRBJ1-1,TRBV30,AWRWTGEAF
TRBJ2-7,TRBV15,ATSAGASYEQY
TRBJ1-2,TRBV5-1,ASSSPETQTYGYT
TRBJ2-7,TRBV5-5,ASSLEVYEQY
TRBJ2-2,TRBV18,ASSPGRDTGELF
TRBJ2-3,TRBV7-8,ASSLVSSSRTDTQY
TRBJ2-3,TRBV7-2,ASSWRIDIRSTDTQY
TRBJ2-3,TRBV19,ASKYGYTDTQY
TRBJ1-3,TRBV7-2,ASSLLGAKEGNTIY
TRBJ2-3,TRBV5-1,ASSLSGLDTDTQY
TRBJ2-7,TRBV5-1,ASSPTAGLAYEQY
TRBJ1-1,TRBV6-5,ASSKYATGGAGAF
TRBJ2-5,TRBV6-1,ASSVRSDAAVEQETQY
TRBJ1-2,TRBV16,ASSQWDAGGGYGYT
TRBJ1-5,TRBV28,ASSRTGGGQPQH
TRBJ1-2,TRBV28,ASTDTIDRIYGYT
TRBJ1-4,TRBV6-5,ASSPWGTNEKLF
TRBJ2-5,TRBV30,AWSVKAAQETQY
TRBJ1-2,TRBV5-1,ASSLAPLVTPVPSGGYT
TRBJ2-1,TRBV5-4,ASESGGLYNEQF
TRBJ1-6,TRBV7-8,ASSLPGTGVSPLH
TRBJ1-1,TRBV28,ASSLVRGDTEAF
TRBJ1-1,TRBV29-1,SVAAGTGGVSTEAF
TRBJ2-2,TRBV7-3,ASSEGPYDGELF
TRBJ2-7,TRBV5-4,ASSPRTGGNEQY
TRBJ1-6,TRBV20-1,SAKGYSPLH
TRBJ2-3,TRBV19,ASSPARGQGISSGRRHTQY